This T cell receptor (beta chain) derives from a study of T cells after yellow fever vaccination. As for the study in general: The SMART-Seq v4 Ultra Low Input method served to prepare the low-cell-number fractions. Study-wide points: A faster peak, day 5 versus 15, was reached by the weaker secondary response. A minor fraction of clonotypes spanned both CD4 and CD8 compartments.

As TCR cDNA was made by 5'RACE template switching, a universal primer site and UMIs were added. TCRdb reanalysed the 5' RACE reads using MiXCR and keeps one entry per CDR3 protein. The profile shows about 130,000 distinct CDR3 sequences, about 8.2% of them singletons. Concerning this clonotype: What it binds is unknown.

Here the sequenced sample was CD8+ T cells sorted from PBMCs, taken on the day of the yellow fever booster vaccination. This TCR derives from a man aged 18-30 years who received the YFV17D yellow fever vaccine.

CDR3 in amino acids: CASSQTSGGYTDTQYF. The CDR3 DNA reads TGTGCCAGCAGCCAGACTAGCGGGGGATACACAGATACGCAGTATTTT. This chain connects TRBV6-5 to TRBJ2-3; 12 nucleotides match TRBD2. This CDR3 is built from 16 residues. Germline V gene lookup returns CDR1 MNHEY and CDR2 SVGAGI. Unmatched junction bases numbered 6, after V lost 6 bases and J lost 2 bases.